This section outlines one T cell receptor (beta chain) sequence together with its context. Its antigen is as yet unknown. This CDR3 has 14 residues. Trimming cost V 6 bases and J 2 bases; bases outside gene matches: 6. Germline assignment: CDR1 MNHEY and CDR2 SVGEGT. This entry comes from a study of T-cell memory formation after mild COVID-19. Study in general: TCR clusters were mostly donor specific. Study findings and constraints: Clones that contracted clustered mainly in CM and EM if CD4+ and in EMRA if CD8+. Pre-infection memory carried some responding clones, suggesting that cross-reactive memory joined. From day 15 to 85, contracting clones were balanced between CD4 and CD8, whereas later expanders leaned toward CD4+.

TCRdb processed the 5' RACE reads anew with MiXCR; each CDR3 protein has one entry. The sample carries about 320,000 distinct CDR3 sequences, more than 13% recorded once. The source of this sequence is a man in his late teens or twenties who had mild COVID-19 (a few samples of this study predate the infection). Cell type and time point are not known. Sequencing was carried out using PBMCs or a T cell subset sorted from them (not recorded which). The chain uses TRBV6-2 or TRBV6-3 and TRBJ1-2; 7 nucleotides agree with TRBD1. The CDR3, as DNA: TGTGCCAGCAGCTTTATGGGACAGAACTATGGCTACACCTTC. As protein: CASSFMGQNYGYTF.